The 16 T cell receptor beta chains in this list originate from one sample, sequenced in a study of CD8 T cells in ankylosing spondylitis. One entry per CDR3 protein, called by TCRdb with MiXCR from the 5' RACE reads. The sample has more than 150,000 distinct CDR3 sequences, roughly 13% seen once. Sequencing was done on a sample of blood, either unsorted or a sorted T cell fraction (not recorded which). The receptors were sampled from a male donor with ankylosing spondylitis or in good health (not recorded which).

This clonotype was counted only a few times. The genes are TRBV20-1 and TRBJ1-2; possible D gene TRBD1, 5 bases. The CDR3 loop spans 14 amino acids. CDR1 and CDR2 (germline): DFQATT, SNEGSKA (reference sequence). Trimming shortened V by 1 base and J by 2 bases, and 11 bases separated the two germline ends. The CDR3 region has the DNA TGCAGTGCTAGAGGACAGAATTACAACTATGGCTACACCTTC. Translation gives CSARGQNYNYGYTF.

This chain links TRBV29-1 with TRBJ2-2, with TRBD2 identical over 11 bases. The CDR3 is 15 amino acids. The J segment lost 0 bases and the V segment lost 5 bases, leaving 2 bases of the junction unmatched. CDR1 is SQVTM, CDR2 ANQGSEA, per germline. CDR3 coding DNA: TGCAGCGTTTCTAGCGGGAGGTCGAACACCGGGGAGCTGTTTTTT. Amino acids: CSVSSGRSNTGELFF.

Only a few counts were recorded for this clonotype. V is TRBV12-3 or TRBV12-4 and J is TRBJ2-1; 7 bases are a match to TRBD2. The CDR3 has 15 amino acids. After removal of 5 bases from V and 8 bases from J, the junction contained 12 bases not matched to a gene. The CDR3 here is CASSNTQAGDDEQFF. In nucleotides, the CDR3 is TGTGCCAGCAGTAATACCCAGGCGGGAGACGATGAGCAGTTCTTC.

The CDR3 loop reads CASSSGTSGGARTDTQYF. Here the CDR3 DNA reads TGTGCCAGCAGCTCCGGGACTAGCGGGGGCGCCCGCACAGATACGCAGTATTTT. The chain combines TRBV11-1 with TRBJ2-3; 14 bases are shared with TRBD2. Germline V lookup: CDR1 SGHAT, CDR2 FQDESV (reference sequence). V trimming: 4 bases; J trimming: 1 base; junction bases outside the gene matches: 7. The CDR3 has 18 amino acids.

As for this clonotype: This could be a read error, since a much larger clone is one nucleotide away. The genes are TRBV15 and TRBJ2-3; 12 positions agree with TRBD2. The CDR3 contains 14 residues. CDR1 LNHNV and CDR2 YYDKDF come from the germline V gene (reference sequence). CDR3 protein: CAARTSGDADTQYF. The CDR3 nucleotides read TGTGCCGCCAGGACTAGCGGGGACGCAGATACGCAGTATTTT. Looking up the rest from reference TRBV15 and TRBJ2-3 gives the full variable domain: DAMVIQNPRYQVTQFGKPVTLSCSQTLNHNVMYWYQQKSSQAPKLLFHYYDKDFNNEADTPDNFQSRRPNTSFCFLDIRSPGLGDTAMYLCAARTSGDADTQYFGPGTRLTVL.

The chain couples TRBV6-5 to TRBJ2-3, with 9 positions matching TRBD1. There are 14 residues in the CDR3. The germline V gene encodes CDR1 MNHEY and CDR2 SVGAGI. With V trimmed by 4 bases and J by 6 bases, 5 bases remained unmatched. The CDR3 DNA is TGTGCCAGCAGTTTCGGACAGGGGAGGGATACGCAGTATTTT. This gives the protein CASSFGQGRDTQYF.

This clonotype appeared many times. This chain joins TRBV4-1 and TRBJ1-1; a weak D match, TRBD1 (6 bases). Germline CDR1 MGHRA, CDR2 YSYEKL. Trimming cost V 4 bases and J 7 bases, with 13 bases left between them. This CDR3 is 13 amino acids long. CDR3 residues: CASSLGGPIEAFF. CDR3 nucleotide sequence: TGCGCCAGCAGCCTGGGGGGGCCAATTGAAGCTTTCTTT.

In this sample, this clonotype turned up many times. The chain links TRBV6-1 to TRBJ2-1; 11 bases match TRBD2. The ends lost 2 bases at V and 6 bases at J; junction bases unmatched: 3. Germline V gene sequence: CDR1 MNHNS, CDR2 SASEGT. This CDR3 region has 15 residues. In DNA form, the CDR3 reads TGTGCCAGCAGTGAATTTAGCGGGGGGGCCAATGAGCAGTTCTTC. This encodes CASSEFSGGANEQFF.

This chain uses TRBV4-1 with TRBJ2-1, with D perhaps being TRBD1 or TRBD2 (5 bases each). CDR3 size: 16 residues. Germline assignment: CDR1 MGHRA and CDR2 YSYEKL. V was shortened by 0 bases and J by 2 bases, with 11 bases between the two germline ends. DNA of the CDR3: TGCGCCAGCAGCCAAGATGAGGGGCTGACCTACAATGAGCAGTTCTTC. This translates into CASSQDEGLTYNEQFF.

The rearrangement uses TRBV11-2 and TRBJ2-1, with D possibly TRBD1 on 6 matching bases. CDR1 and CDR2 (germline): SGHAT, FQNNGV. This CDR3 is 15 amino acids long. The ends were cut back, 3 bases at V and 2 bases at J, with 11 bases in the middle. CDR3 nucleotides: TGTGCCAGCAGCTTGATTGGGACAACCTACAATGAGCAGTTCTTC. It codes for CASSLIGTTYNEQFF.

This clonotype was counted ten times or more. The rearrangement joins TRBV5-1 to TRBJ1-1, with TRBD1 matching over 10 bases. The CDR3 contains 16 residues. Germline assignment: CDR1 SGHRS and CDR2 YFSETQ. V was pared by 3 bases and J by 8 bases, with 13 bases of the junction left unmatched. The CDR3 region is CASSSGTGEVDSEAFF. CDR3 sequence (DNA): TGCGCCAGCAGCTCCGGGACAGGGGAAGTAGACTCGGAAGCTTTCTTT.

This clonotype was observed a handful of times. The chain couples TRBV12-3 or TRBV12-4 to TRBJ1-1; D is ambiguous. V dropped 4 bases and J dropped 1 base, with 13 bases sitting between them. The length of the CDR3 is 15 residues. This CDR3 reads CASSSHLPGNTEAFF. CDR3 bases: TGTGCCAGCAGTTCCCACCTCCCAGGGAACACTGAAGCTTTCTTT.

This clonotype was counted only a few times. V gene TRBV20-1 combines with J gene TRBJ1-5; TRBD1 matches 7 bases. Germline V CDR1 and CDR2: DFQATT, SNEGSKA (reference sequence). With V trimmed by 1 base and J by 7 bases, 10 bases remained unmatched. This CDR3 region has 15 residues. Here the CDR3 reads CSARALTGDGQPQHF. The CDR3 DNA follows: TGCAGTGCTAGAGCTTTAACAGGGGATGGGCAGCCCCAGCATTTT.

At least ten counts were recorded for this clonotype. V is TRBV12-3 or TRBV12-4 and J is TRBJ2-7, with TRBD1 matching 7 bases. This CDR3 has 13 residues. V shed 6 bases, J shed 5 bases, and the junction held 7 bases outside the gene matches. CDR3 coding DNA: TGTGCCAGCAGGCCCGGGACAGTCCACGAGCAGTACTTC. Protein: CASRPGTVHEQYF.

The chain carries TRBV6-6 and TRBJ2-5; D ambiguous. With 6 bases removed from V and 5 bases from J, the gap between germline ends came to 7 bases. This CDR3 comprises 11 residues. Germline CDR1 and CDR2: MNHNY and SVGAGI (reference sequence). The CDR3 coding sequence is TGTGCCAGCAGCCGTGGCGAGACCCAGTACTTC. It encodes CASSRGETQYF.

This clonotype was counted only a few times. The chain combines TRBV4-1 with TRBJ1-2, with D perhaps TRBD1 (6 bases). The germline gives CDR1 MGHRA, CDR2 YSYEKL. This CDR3 spans 17 amino acids. The V gene lost 1 base and the J gene lost 0 bases, with 15 bases spanning the gap. The CDR3: CASSQAGPGQANYGYTF. CDR3 bases: TGCGCCAGCAGCCAAGCGGGCCCGGGACAAGCTAACTATGGCTACACCTTC.